This record concerns one TCR beta chain sequence. In this sample, this clonotype turned up many times. Its antigen is still unknown. Base qualities are not recorded, but no much larger clone differs from it by a single base. The data were obtained in a study of T cells in Graves' hyperthyroidism and ophthalmopathy (dated by TCRdb to between 2018 and 2020). Regarding the study in general: Peripheral blood was sampled at the time of initial diagnosis, prior to any treatment. Once sampling was done, hyperthyroidism patients were given methimazole at a starting dose of 30 mg daily, whereas ophthalmopathy patients were given high-dose intravenous methylprednisolone. An independent validation cohort of around 20 hyperthyroidism patients and approximately 15 patients who later progressed to ophthalmopathy tested prospective prediction of ophthalmopathy. TCR Vbeta CDR3 sequencing of 120 to 150 peripheral blood samples (approximately 44 ophthalmopathy, 75 hyperthyroidism and around 17 progressor patients) is reported in the paper. For training and testing, the 80 to 100 patients in the discovery cohort were randomly divided in a 7:3 ratio. In more than 5 Graves' hyperthyroidism patients, the study also compared T-cell repertoires from thyroid tissue with T-cell repertoires from blood. To identify distinguishing TCR V-J signatures, a discovery cohort of some 99 patients was used, comprising 43 with Graves' ophthalmopathy and approximately 58 with stable Graves' hyperthyroidism.

The hyperthyroidism patients were between 18 and 65 years old and newly diagnosed, with a disease duration of less than 2 months. The study excluded patients with uncontrolled infections, other autoimmune diseases, pregnancy or lactation. Diagnoses were established on the basis of clinical symptoms, serum thyroxine and TRAb, thyroid ultrasound, and orbital computed tomography. Blood from progressor patients was collected at the time of first diagnosis with hyperthyroidism, before any ophthalmopathy symptoms had appeared. PBMCs were isolated from roughly 10 ml of fresh peripheral blood by Ficoll-Paque density gradient centrifugation. Progressor patients were defined as those initially diagnosed with Graves' hyperthyroidism in whom ophthalmopathy developed during follow-up. Trizol reagent was used to extract total RNA, and RNA quality was then checked on an Agilent 2100 Bioanalyzer. The germline V gene (reference sequence) supplies CDR1 SEHNR and CDR2 FQNEAQ. From the cysteine up to the phenylalanine, the CDR3 has a length of 14 residues. Just the 42-base CDR3 DNA is kept, in frame starting at base 1. V is trimmed back by 5 bases and J by 9 bases, and the junction contains 10 bases that no gene match accounts for.

The TCR beta CDR3 regions were amplified from the RNA transcripts. For the first round of RT-PCR on the TCR CDR3, the HTBI primer set was used together with the Qiagen OneStep RT-PCR kit. A second multiplex PCR round built the libraries, followed by size selection and purification. Paired-end sequencing of the libraries was performed with 100 bp reads on an Illumina HiSeq2000. The authors' analysis ran thus. SOAPnuke was used to process the raw data, throwing out any read that contained adapters or uncalled bases, had a mean Phred below 15, or lacked an exact constant-primer or identifier match. COPE v1.2.5 was used to merge the high-quality paired reads, and each unique nucleotide sequence was defined as a clonotype. MiTCR v1.1 was used to align clonotypes to the IMGT TRBV, TRBD and TRBJ reference segments. Only V-J combinations with frequency above 0.0001, covering 99% to 99.2% of repertoires, were analysed. A TCS score was defined as the ratio of F50 (clonal expansion) to E x V (chaos), with BLOSUM62-based TCRdist applied between CDR3 peptides within each V-J. Welch's t-statistics and random forest reduced fewer than 600 V-J features to about 12, which were used in a naive Bayes classifier (R e1071). TCRdb ran its own pipeline on the public reads, namely fastp trimming at Q25 and MiXCR clone calling, and kept in-frame beta chains. Rows with one shared CDR3 protein collapse into an entry with the most common genes and DNA. TCRdb, rather than the study authors, made the V and J calls. This sample holds some 250,000 distinct CDR3 sequences; just over 14% were observed only once. In total, the top ten clones hold about an eighth of the sample.

What the study reported, not specific to this receptor: In cross-validation, a model built on a 13 V-J signature told ophthalmopathy apart from stable hyperthyroidism with roughly 87% sensitivity and approximately 81% specificity, and in testing the same model reached 80%/75%. In validation, the model predicted progression to ophthalmopathy a median of roughly six months before onset, with roughly 70% sensitivity and 72.22% specificity. Sample size was not statistically predetermined, and investigators were not blinded to group allocation. Most expanded thyroid clonotypes (frequency above 0.001) were also detected in blood, suggesting blood repertoires may reflect thyroid immune responses.

The source of this sequence is a woman in her thirties or forties with Graves' hyperthyroidism that later progressed to Graves' ophthalmopathy. The sequencing sample was made of blood. The chain links TRBV7-9 with TRBJ2-1; 7 bases in between match TRBD2. The CDR3 is CASSPLGGIGEQFF. The nucleotide sequence reads as follows: TGTGCCAGCAGCCCGTTGGGAGGGATAGGTGAGCAGTTCTTC.